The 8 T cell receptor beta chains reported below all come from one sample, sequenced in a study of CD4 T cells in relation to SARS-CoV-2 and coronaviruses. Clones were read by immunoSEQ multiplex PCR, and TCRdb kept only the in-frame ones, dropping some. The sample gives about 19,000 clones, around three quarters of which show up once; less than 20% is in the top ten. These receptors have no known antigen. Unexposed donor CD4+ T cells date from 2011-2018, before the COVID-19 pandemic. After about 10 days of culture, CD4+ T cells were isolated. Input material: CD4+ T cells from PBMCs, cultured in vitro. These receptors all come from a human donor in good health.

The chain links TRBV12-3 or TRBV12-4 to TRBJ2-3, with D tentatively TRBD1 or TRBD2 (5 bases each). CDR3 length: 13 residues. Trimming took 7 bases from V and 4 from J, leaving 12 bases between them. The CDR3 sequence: CASKGPFPDTQYF. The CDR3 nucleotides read TGTGCCAGCAAGGGACCATTCCCAGATACGCAGTATTTT.

CDR3 in amino acids: CSASAGQGWTEAFF. The CDR3 DNA is TGCAGTGCTAGTGCAGGACAGGGGTGGACTGAAGCTTTCTTT. The chain employs TRBV20-1 and TRBJ1-1; 9 bases line up with TRBD1. J lost 5 bases, V lost 3 bases, and 7 bases had no gene match. Germline V gene sequence: CDR1 DFQATT, CDR2 SNEGSKA (reference sequence). There are 14 residues in the CDR3.

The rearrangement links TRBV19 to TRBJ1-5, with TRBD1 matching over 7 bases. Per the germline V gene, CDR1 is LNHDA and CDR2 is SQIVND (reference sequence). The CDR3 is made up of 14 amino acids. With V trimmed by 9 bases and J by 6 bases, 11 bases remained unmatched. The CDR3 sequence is CASEDRSAAQPQHF. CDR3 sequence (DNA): TGTGCCAGCGAGGACAGGTCGGCCGCTCAGCCCCAGCATTTT.

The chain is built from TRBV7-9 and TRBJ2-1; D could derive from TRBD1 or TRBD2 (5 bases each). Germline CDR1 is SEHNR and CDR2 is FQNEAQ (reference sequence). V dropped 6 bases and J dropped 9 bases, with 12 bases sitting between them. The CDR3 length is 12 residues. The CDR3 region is CASSTSGTEQFF. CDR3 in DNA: TGTGCCAGCAGTACATCCGGGACTGAGCAGTTCTTC.

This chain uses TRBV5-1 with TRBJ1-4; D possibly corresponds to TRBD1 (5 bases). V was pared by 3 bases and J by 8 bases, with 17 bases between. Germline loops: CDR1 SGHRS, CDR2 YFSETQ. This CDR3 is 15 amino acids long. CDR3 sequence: CASSWGMEGGEKLFF. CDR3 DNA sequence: TGCGCCAGCAGCTGGGGGATGGAGGGTGGCGAAAAACTGTTTTTT.

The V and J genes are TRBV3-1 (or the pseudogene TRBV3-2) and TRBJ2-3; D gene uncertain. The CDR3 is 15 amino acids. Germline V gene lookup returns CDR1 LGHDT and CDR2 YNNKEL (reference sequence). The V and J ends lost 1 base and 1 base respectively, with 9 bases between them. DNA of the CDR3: TGTGCCAGCAGCCAAGTGCACGGACGCACAGATACGCAGTATTTT. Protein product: CASSQVHGRTDTQYF.

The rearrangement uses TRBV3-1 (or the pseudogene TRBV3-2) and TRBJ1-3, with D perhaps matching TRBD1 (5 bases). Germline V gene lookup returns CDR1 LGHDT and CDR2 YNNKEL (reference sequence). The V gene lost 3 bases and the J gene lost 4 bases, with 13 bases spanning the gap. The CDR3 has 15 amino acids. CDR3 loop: CASSQGVSIGNTIYF. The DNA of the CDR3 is TGTGCCAGCAGCCAGGGGGTCAGTATCGGAAACACCATATATTTT.

The CDR3 is CATSENGLAPASYNEQFF. CDR3 DNA: TGTGCCACCAGTGAAAACGGACTAGCGCCGGCCTCCTACAATGAGCAGTTCTTC. The chain recombines TRBV24-1 with TRBJ2-1; 9 bases are a match to TRBD2. J was trimmed by 0 bases and V by 4 bases; bases with no gene match: 9. CDR1 is KGHDR, CDR2 SFDVKD, per germline. This CDR3 has 18 residues.